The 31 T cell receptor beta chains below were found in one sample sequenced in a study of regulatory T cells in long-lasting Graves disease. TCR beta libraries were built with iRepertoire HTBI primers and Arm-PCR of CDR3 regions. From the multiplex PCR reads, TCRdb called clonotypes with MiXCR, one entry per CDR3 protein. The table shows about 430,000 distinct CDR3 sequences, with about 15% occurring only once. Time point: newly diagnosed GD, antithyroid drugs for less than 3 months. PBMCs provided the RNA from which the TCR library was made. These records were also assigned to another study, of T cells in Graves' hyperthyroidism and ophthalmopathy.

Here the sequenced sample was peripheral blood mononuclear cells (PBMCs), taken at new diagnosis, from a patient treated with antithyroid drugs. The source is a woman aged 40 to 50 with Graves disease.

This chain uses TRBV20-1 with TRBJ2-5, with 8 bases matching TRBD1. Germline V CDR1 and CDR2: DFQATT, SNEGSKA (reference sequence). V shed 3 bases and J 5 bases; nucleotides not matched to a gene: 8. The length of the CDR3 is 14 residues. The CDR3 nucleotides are TGCAGTGCTAGTCGCTCAGGGGGCTTGGAGACCCAGTACTTC. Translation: CSASRSGGLETQYF.

The CDR3 DNA follows: TGTGCCAGTATCGGAGAATCAACAGGGTACGGCTACACCTTC. This gives the protein CASIGESTGYGYTF. The rearrangement links TRBV19 to TRBJ1-2; TRBD1 is a possible D gene (6 bases). Trimming stripped 7 bases from V and 8 bases from J, with 20 bases between. Per the germline V gene, CDR1 is LNHDA and CDR2 is SQIVND (reference sequence). The CDR3 is 14 amino acids.

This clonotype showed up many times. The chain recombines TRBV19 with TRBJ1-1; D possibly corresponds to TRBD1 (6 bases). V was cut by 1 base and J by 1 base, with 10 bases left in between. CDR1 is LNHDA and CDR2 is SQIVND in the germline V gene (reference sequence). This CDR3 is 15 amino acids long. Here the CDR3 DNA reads TGTGCCAGTAGTATAGTCCAGGGGCCGAACACTGAAGCTTTCTTT. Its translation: CASSIVQGPNTEAFF.

The CDR3 region has the DNA TGCAGTGCTGGACCGGGGCCGATTAATCAGCCCCAGCATTTT. Amino acid sequence: CSAGPGPINQPQHF. The chain employs TRBV20-1 and TRBJ1-5; the D gene is possibly TRBD1 (5 bases). Trimming cost V 5 bases and J 4 bases, with 15 bases left between them. Germline lookup yields CDR1 DFQATT and CDR2 SNEGSKA (reference sequence). This CDR3 contains 14 residues.

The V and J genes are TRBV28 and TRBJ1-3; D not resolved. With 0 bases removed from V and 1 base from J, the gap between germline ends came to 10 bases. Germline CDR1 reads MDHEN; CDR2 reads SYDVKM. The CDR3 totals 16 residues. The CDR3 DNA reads TGTGCCAGCAGTTTATGGGGTCGTCGATCTGGAAACACCATATATTTT. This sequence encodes CASSLWGRRSGNTIYF.

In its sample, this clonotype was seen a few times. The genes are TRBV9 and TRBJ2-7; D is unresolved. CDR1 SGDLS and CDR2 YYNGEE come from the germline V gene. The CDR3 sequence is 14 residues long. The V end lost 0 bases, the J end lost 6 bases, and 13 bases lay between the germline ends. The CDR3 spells CASSVEPGQSEQYF. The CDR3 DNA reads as TGTGCCAGCAGCGTAGAGCCAGGCCAATCCGAGCAGTACTTC.

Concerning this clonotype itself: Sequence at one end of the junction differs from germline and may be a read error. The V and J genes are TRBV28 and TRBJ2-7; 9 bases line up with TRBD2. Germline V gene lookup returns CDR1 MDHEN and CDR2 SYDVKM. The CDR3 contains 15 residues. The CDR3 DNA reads TGTGCCAGCAGTACAATAGCGGGAGTCCAGTACGTGCAGTGCTTC. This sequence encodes CASSTIAGVQYVQCF. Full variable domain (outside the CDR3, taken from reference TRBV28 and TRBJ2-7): DVKVTQSSRYLVKRTGEKVFLECVQDMDHENMFWYRQDPGLGLRLIYFSYDVKMKEKGDIPEGYSVSREKKERFSLILESASTNQTSMYLCASSTIAGVQYVQCFGPGTRLTVT.

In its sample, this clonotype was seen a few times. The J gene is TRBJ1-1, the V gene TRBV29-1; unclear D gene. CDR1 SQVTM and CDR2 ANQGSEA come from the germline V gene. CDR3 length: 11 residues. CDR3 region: CNVRMNTEAFF. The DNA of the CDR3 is TGCAACGTACGGATGAACACTGAAGCTTTCTTT.

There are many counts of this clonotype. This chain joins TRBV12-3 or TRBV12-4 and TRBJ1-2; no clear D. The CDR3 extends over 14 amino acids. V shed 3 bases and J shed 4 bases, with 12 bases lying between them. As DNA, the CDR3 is TGTGCCAGCAGTTTGGGTAACGGCCCCTATGGCTACACCTTC. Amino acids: CASSLGNGPYGYTF.

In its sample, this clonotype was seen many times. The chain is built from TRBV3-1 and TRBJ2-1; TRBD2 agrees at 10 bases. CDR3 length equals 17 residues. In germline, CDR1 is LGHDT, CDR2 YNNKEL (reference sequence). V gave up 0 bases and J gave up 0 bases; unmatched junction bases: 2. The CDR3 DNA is TGTGCCAGCAGCCAAGATTCTAGCGGGAGCTCCTACAATGAGCAGTTCTTC. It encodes CASSQDSSGSSYNEQFF.

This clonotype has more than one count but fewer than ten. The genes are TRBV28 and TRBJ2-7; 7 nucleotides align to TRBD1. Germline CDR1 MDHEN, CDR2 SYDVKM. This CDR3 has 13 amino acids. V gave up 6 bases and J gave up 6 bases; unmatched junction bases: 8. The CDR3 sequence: CASSPGTAPEQYF. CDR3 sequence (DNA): TGTGCCAGCAGCCCCGGGACAGCCCCCGAGCAGTACTTC.

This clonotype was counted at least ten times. The CDR3 DNA follows: TGTGCCAGTAGTATAACGCAGGGGTTGGTTGGCTACACCTTC. Its protein is CASSITQGLVGYTF. The chain has TRBV19 and TRBJ1-2; D is possibly TRBD1 (6 bases). The CDR3 has 14 amino acids. V lost 2 bases and J lost 7, with 14 bases in between. The V gene's germline CDR1 is LNHDA and CDR2 SQIVND (reference sequence).

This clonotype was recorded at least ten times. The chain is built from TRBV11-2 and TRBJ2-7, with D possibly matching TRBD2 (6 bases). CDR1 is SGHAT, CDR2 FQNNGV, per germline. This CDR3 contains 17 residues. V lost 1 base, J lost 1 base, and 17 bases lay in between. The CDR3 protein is CASSLVGAGTGSYEQYF. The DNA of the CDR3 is TGTGCCAGCAGCTTAGTTGGGGCTGGGACTGGATCCTACGAGCAGTACTTC. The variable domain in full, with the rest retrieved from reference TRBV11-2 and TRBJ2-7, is EAGVAQSPRYKIIEKRQSVAFWCNPISGHATLYWYQQILGQGPKLLIQFQNNGVVDDSQLPKDRFSAERLKGVDSTLKIQPAKLEDSAVYLCASSLVGAGTGSYEQYFGPGTRLTVT.

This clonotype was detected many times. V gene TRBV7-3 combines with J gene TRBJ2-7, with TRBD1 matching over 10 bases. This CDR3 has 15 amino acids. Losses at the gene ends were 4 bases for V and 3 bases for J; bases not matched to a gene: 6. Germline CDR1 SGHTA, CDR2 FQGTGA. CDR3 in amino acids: CASSSPGQGIYEQYF. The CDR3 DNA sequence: TGTGCCAGCAGCTCCCCGGGACAGGGGATCTACGAGCAGTACTTC. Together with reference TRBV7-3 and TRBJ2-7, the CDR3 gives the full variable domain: GAGVSQTPSNKVTEKGKYVELRCDPISGHTALYWYRQSLGQGPEFLIYFQGTGAADDSGLPNDRFFAVRPEGSVSTLKIQRTERGDSAVYLCASSSPGQGIYEQYFGPGTRLTVT.

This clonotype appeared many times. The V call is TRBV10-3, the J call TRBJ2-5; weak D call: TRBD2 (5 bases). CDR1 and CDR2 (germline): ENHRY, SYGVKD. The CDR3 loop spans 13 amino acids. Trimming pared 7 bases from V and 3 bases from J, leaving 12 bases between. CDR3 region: CAIMTLEEETQYF. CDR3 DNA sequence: TGTGCCATCATGACACTGGAGGAAGAGACCCAGTACTTC.

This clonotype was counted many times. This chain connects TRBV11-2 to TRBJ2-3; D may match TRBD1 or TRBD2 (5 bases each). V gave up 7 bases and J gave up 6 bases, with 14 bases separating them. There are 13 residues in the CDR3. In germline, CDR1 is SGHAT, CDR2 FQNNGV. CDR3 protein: CASTHRRVDTQYF. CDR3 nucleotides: TGTGCCAGCACCCACAGGCGGGTTGATACGCAGTATTTT. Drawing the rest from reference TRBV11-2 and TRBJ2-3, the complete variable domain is EAGVAQSPRYKIIEKRQSVAFWCNPISGHATLYWYQQILGQGPKLLIQFQNNGVVDDSQLPKDRFSAERLKGVDSTLKIQPAKLEDSAVYLCASTHRRVDTQYFGPGTRLTVL.

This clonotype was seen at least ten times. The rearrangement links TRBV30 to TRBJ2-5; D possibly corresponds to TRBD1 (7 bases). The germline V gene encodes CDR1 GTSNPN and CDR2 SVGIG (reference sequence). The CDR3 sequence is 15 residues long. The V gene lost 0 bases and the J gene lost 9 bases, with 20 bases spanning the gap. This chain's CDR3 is CAWSVPGLQGEAQYF. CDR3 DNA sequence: TGTGCCTGGAGTGTACCGGGACTTCAGGGGGAGGCCCAGTACTTC.

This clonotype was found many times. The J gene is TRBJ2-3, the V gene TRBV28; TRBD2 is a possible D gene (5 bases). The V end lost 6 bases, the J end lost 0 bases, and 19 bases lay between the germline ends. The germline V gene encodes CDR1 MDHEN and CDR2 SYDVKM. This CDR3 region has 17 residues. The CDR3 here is CASSDLLLETSTDTQYF. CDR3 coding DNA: TGTGCCAGCAGCGATCTTCTACTAGAGACTAGCACAGATACGCAGTATTTT.

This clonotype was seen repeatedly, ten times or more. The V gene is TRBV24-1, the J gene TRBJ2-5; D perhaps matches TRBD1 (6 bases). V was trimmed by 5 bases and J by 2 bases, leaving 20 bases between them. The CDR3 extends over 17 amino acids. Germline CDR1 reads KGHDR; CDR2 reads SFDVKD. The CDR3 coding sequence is TGTGCCACCAGTGTGACGTGGGGGCAGGGCCAACAAGAGACCCAGTACTTC. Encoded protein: CATSVTWGQGQQETQYF.

The CDR3 protein is CASSRERAGELFF. The CDR3 coding sequence is TGTGCCAGCAGCCGTGAACGTGCCGGGGAGCTGTTTTTT. The chain couples TRBV12-3 or TRBV12-4 to TRBJ2-2, with D unclear. This CDR3 has 13 amino acids. Trimming took off 6 bases at V and 6 bases at J, with 11 bases between the two ends.

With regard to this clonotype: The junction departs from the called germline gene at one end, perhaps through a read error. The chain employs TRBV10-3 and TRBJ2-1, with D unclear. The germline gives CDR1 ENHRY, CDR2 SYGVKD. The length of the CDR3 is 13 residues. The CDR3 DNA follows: TGTGCCAACAGTTACAGCTCCTACAATGAGCAGTTCTTC. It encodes CANSYSSYNEQFF.

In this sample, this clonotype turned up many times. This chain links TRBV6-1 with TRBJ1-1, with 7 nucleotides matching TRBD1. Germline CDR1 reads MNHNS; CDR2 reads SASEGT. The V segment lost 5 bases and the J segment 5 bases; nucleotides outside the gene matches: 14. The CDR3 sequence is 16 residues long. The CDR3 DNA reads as TGTGCCAGCAGTCCCCGGGACAGAACGGGATGGACTGAAGCTTTCTTT. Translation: CASSPRDRTGWTEAFF.

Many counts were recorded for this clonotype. CDR3 loop: CASSMDGSSGNTIYF. CDR3 nucleotide sequence: TGTGCCAGCTCAATGGACGGGAGCTCTGGAAACACCATATATTTT. The chain is built from TRBV6-1 and TRBJ1-3; D is unresolved. V lost 8 bases, J lost 0 bases, and 14 bases lay in between. CDR3 length equals 15 residues. In germline, CDR1 is MNHNS, CDR2 SASEGT.

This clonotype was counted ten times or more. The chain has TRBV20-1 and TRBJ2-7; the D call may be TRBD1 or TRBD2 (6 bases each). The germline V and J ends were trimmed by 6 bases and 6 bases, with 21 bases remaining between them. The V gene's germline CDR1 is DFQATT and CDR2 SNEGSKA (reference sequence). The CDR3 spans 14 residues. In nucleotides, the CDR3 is TGCAGTGCCGTTACAGGGAGGTTAAATGGCGAGCAGTACTTC. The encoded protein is CSAVTGRLNGEQYF.

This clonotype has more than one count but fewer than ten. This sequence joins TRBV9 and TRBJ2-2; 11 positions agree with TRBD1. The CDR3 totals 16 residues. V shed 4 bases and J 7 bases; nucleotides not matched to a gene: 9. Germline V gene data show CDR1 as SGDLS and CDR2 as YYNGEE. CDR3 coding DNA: TGTGCCAGCAGCCCCCGAGGACAGGGGGCGAGCGGGGAGCTGTTTTTT. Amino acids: CASSPRGQGASGELFF.

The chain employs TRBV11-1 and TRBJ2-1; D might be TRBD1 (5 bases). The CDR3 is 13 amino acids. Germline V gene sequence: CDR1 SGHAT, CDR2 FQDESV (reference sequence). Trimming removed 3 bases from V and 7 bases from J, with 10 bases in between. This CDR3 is CASSFAGQNEQFF. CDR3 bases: TGTGCCAGCAGCTTTGCTGGACAAAATGAGCAGTTCTTC.

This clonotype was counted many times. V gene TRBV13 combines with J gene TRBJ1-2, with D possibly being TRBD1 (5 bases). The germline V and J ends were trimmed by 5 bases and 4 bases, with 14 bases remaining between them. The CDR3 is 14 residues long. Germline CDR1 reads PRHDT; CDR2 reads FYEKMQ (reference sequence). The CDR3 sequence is CASSHSGGVYGYTF. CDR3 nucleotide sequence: TGTGCCAGCAGCCATAGCGGGGGGGTCTATGGCTACACCTTC.

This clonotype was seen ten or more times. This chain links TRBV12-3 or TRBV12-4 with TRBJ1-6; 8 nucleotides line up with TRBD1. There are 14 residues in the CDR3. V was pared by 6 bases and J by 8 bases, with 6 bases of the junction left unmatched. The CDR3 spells CASSPGGLYSPLHF. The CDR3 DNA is TGTGCCAGCAGCCCAGGGGGCTTGTATTCACCCCTCCACTTT.

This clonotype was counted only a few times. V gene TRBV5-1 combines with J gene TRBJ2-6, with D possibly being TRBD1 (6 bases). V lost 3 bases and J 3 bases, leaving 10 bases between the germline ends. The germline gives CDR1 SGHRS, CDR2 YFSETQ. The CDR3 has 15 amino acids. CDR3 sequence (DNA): TGCGCCAGCAGCTCACAGGGATTTGGGGCCAACGTCCTGACTTTC. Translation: CASSSQGFGANVLTF.

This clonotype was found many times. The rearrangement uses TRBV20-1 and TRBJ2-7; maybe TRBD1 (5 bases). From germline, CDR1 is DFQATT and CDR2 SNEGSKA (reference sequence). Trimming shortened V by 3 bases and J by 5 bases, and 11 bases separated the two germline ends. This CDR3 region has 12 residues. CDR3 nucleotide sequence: TGCAGTGCTAGCCTAGGGGTAAACGAGCAGTACTTC. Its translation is CSASLGVNEQYF.

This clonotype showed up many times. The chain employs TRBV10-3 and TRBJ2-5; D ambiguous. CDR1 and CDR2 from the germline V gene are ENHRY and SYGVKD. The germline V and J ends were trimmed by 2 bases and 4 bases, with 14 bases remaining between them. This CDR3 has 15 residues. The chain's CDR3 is CAISEGPPRTETQYF. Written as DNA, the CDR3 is TGTGCCATCAGTGAGGGACCGCCCCGGACAGAGACCCAGTACTTC.